These 29 T cell receptor beta chains were sequenced from one sample in a study of T cells in Graves' hyperthyroidism and ophthalmopathy. Amplification of TCR beta CDR3 regions used RNA as the template. Primed by the HTBI set, a first-round RT-PCR was run on the TCR CDR3. TCRdb re-called the multiplex PCR reads through MiXCR, storing one row per CDR3 protein. The sample consists of more than 350,000 distinct CDR3 sequences, 15% to 20% of them appearing once. Sequencing used blood. Receptors were obtained from a woman under 40 with Graves' hyperthyroidism that later progressed to Graves' ophthalmopathy.

This clonotype came up many times. This chain links TRBV28 with TRBJ2-7, with D possibly being TRBD1 or TRBD2 (5 bases each). Trimming removed 3 bases at V and 3 bases at J, with 12 bases between. There are 14 residues in the CDR3. Germline V gene sequence: CDR1 MDHEN, CDR2 SYDVKM. The CDR3: CASSFRDGDYEQYF. The CDR3 DNA follows: TGTGCCAGCAGTTTCAGGGACGGGGACTACGAGCAGTACTTC.

This clonotype was seen a handful of times. V is TRBV20-1 and J is TRBJ1-4, with a possible D match to TRBD1 (5 bases). CDR1 and CDR2 from the germline V gene are DFQATT and SNEGSKA (reference sequence). Trimming shortened V by 3 bases and J by 8 bases, and 13 bases separated the two germline ends. The CDR3 has 13 residues. CDR3 loop: CSASGGILEKLFF. The CDR3 DNA sequence: TGCAGTGCTAGCGGGGGAATCCTCGAAAAACTGTTTTTT.

There are many counts of this clonotype. The rearrangement joins TRBV3-1 to TRBJ2-1; TRBD1 agrees at 7 bases. The germline V gene encodes CDR1 LGHDT and CDR2 YNNKEL (reference sequence). Losses at the gene ends were 5 bases for V and 3 bases for J; bases not matched to a gene: 4. The CDR3 is 14 residues long. CDR3 sequence (DNA): TGTGCCAGCAGCTCGGGACAGTTCTACAATGAGCAGTTCTTC. Protein sequence: CASSSGQFYNEQFF.

This sequence joins TRBV12-5 and TRBJ2-1; 10 bases fit TRBD2. CDR3 length: 15 amino acids. Germline loops: CDR1 LGHNT, CDR2 FRNRAP. The V gene end was trimmed by 7 bases and the J gene end by 2 bases; junction bases not matched to a gene: 5. CDR3 coding DNA: TGTGCTAGTGCCCTAAGCGGGGGGGCCTACAATGAGCAGTTCTTC. It yields the protein CASALSGGAYNEQFF.

This clonotype was seen at least ten times. The CDR3 DNA reads TGTGCCAGAAACAAAAGACAGGGGGCCCTGAACACTGAAGCTTTCTTT. Its protein product is CARNKRQGALNTEAFF. The chain links TRBV2 to TRBJ1-1, with 10 bases identical to TRBD1. The trim removed 9 bases at V and 0 bases at J, leaving 10 bases unmatched. CDR1 is SNHLY, CDR2 FYNNEI, per germline. CDR3 length: 16 residues.

This clonotype has only a few counts. The V and J genes are TRBV19 and TRBJ2-7, with 8 bases fitting TRBD1. The V and J ends lost 4 bases and 2 bases, in that order; junction bases with no gene match: 7. This CDR3 comprises 15 residues. Germline lookup yields CDR1 LNHDA and CDR2 SQIVND (reference sequence). CDR3 residues: CASSTSGTGTYEQYF. The CDR3, as DNA: TGTGCCAGTAGTACCTCCGGGACAGGCACCTACGAGCAGTACTTC.

This clonotype was seen repeatedly, ten times or more. V usage is TRBV2 and J usage is TRBJ2-5; no reliable D call. Trimming cost V 7 bases and J 0 bases, with 9 bases left between them. Germline values: CDR1 SNHLY, CDR2 FYNNEI. CDR3 size: 13 residues. CDR3 protein: CASTPANQETQYF. CDR3 coding DNA: TGTGCCAGCACCCCCGCTAACCAAGAGACCCAGTACTTC.

J is TRBJ2-1 and V is TRBV5-1; weak D call: TRBD2 (6 bases). CDR1 is SGHRS and CDR2 is YFSETQ in the germline V gene. V was clipped by 2 bases and J by 9 bases, with 12 bases between them. CDR3 length equals 13 residues. The chain's CDR3 is CASSFRGASEQFF. In DNA form, the CDR3 reads TGCGCCAGCAGCTTCCGCGGGGCTAGTGAGCAGTTCTTC.

This clonotype has just a few counts. This chain joins TRBV27 and TRBJ2-7; no clear D gene. The CDR3 is 12 amino acids. Trimming took 8 bases from V and 4 from J, leaving 12 bases between them. CDR1 MNHEY and CDR2 SMNVEV come from the germline V gene (reference sequence). The DNA of the CDR3 is TGTGCCAGCGGGTACACGGGTTACGAGCAGTACTTC. Translated: CASGYTGYEQYF.

This clonotype was observed a few times. This chain joins TRBV20-1 and TRBJ2-7; 11 bases line up with TRBD2. Germline V gene data show CDR1 as DFQATT and CDR2 as SNEGSKA (reference sequence). V dropped 4 bases and J dropped 0; count of bases not matched to a gene: 2. CDR3 length: 14 amino acids. Written as DNA, the CDR3 is TGCAGTGCTACGGGACTAGCGGCCTCCTACGAGCAGTACTTC. It codes for CSATGLAASYEQYF.

Many counts were recorded for this clonotype. The J gene is TRBJ1-2, the V gene TRBV27; possible D gene TRBD1, 6 bases. Trimming removed 6 bases from V and 8 bases from J, with 16 bases in between. This CDR3 is built from 13 residues. The germline gives CDR1 MNHEY, CDR2 SMNVEV (reference sequence). The CDR3 DNA sequence: TGTGCCAGCAGAGGACCGGGACAAGGGGGCTACACCTTC. The encoded protein is CASRGPGQGGYTF.

This clonotype was observed many times. The V gene is TRBV24-1, the J gene TRBJ2-2; D gene unclear. V lost 3 bases and J lost 1, with 5 bases in between. The germline V gene has CDR1 KGHDR and CDR2 SFDVKD. The CDR3 runs to 14 residues. Here the CDR3 DNA reads TGTGCCACCAGTGATACTTGGAACACCGGGGAGCTGTTTTTT. Translating gives CATSDTWNTGELFF.

In its sample, this clonotype was seen many times. The genes are TRBV2 and TRBJ1-4, with D possibly matching TRBD1 (6 bases). The germline V gene has CDR1 SNHLY and CDR2 FYNNEI. CDR3 length: 14 residues. Trimming shortened V by 1 base and J by 7 bases, and 10 bases separated the two germline ends. In DNA form, the CDR3 reads TGTGCCAGCAGTGAAGTAGGCAGGGGTGAAAAACTGTTTTTT. It encodes CASSEVGRGEKLFF.

This clonotype came up a few times. This chain links TRBV7-9 with TRBJ1-5; a possible D gene is TRBD1 (6 bases). The CDR3 sequence is 15 residues long. V lost 5 bases and J lost 5, with 16 bases in between. The germline V gene has CDR1 SEHNR and CDR2 FQNEAQ (reference sequence). As DNA, the CDR3 is TGTGCCAGCAGCAACACAGGGACCCGGCATCAGCCCCAGCATTTT. Amino acid sequence: CASSNTGTRHQPQHF.

Many counts were recorded for this clonotype. J is TRBJ2-3 and V is TRBV12-3 or TRBV12-4; D unclear. V was clipped by 8 bases and J by 5 bases, with 14 bases between them. The length of the CDR3 is 13 residues. The CDR3 coding sequence is TGTGCCAGCTTACCCCTAGGGCGAGATACGCAGTATTTT. It codes for CASLPLGRDTQYF.

This clonotype has at least ten counts. The chain links TRBV29-1 to TRBJ1-2, with 8 positions matching TRBD1. Trimming took 7 bases from V and 8 from J; bases not matched to a gene: 12. Germline CDR1 is SQVTM and CDR2 is ANQGSEA. This CDR3 comprises 13 residues. The CDR3 here is CSGEPAGGLGYTF. In DNA, the CDR3 is TGCAGCGGGGAACCCGCAGGGGGCTTAGGCTACACCTTC. Using reference TRBV29-1 and TRBJ1-2 for the parts outside the CDR3, the full variable domain is SAVISQKPSRDICQRGTSLTIQCQVDSQVTMMFWYRQQPGQSLTLIATANQGSEATYESGFVIDKFPISRPNLTFSTLTVSNMSPEDSSIYLCSGEPAGGLGYTFGSGTRLTVV.

This clonotype was recorded a few times. The V gene is TRBV25-1, the J gene TRBJ2-7, with 10 nucleotides matching TRBD1. From germline, CDR1 is MGHDK and CDR2 SYGVNS. Trimming took 7 bases from V and 4 from J; bases not matched to a gene: 28. CDR3 size: 21 residues. DNA of the CDR3: TGTGCCAGCAACCAGACAGGGGGCGAGATCCCAACTTCAACGGCCCTATACGAGCAGTACTTC. Amino acids: CASNQTGGEIPTSTALYEQYF.

This clonotype was counted many times. The V call is TRBV7-9, the J call TRBJ2-3, with 9 nucleotides matching TRBD1. CDR1 is SEHNR, CDR2 FQNEAQ, per germline (reference sequence). J lost 5 bases, V lost 5 bases, and 11 bases had no gene match. This CDR3 comprises 16 residues. The CDR3 DNA reads TGTGCCAGCAGCCCCCCCTCCGGGACAGGGAAAGATACGCAGTATTTT. This gives the protein CASSPPSGTGKDTQYF.

Notes on this clonotype: A much larger clone sits a single nucleotide away, making a read error possible. V is TRBV5-1 and J is TRBJ1-2; TRBD1 is a possible D gene (5 bases). This CDR3 is built from 14 residues. Germline CDR1 is SGHRS and CDR2 is YFSETQ. The DNA of the CDR3 is TGCGGCAGCAGCTTGGCGCAGGGCCGCTATGGCTACACCTTC. Its protein is CGSSLAQGRYGYTF.

This sequence joins TRBV2 and TRBJ2-1, with 9 bases that match TRBD2. Germline V gene lookup returns CDR1 SNHLY and CDR2 FYNNEI. The CDR3 spans 15 residues. With V trimmed by 2 bases and J by 3 bases, 2 bases remained unmatched. CDR3 sequence reads: CASSELAGYYNEQFF. The CDR3 DNA reads TGTGCCAGCAGTGAACTAGCGGGGTACTACAATGAGCAGTTCTTC.

The table lists this clonotype with many counts. The chain links TRBV12-3 or TRBV12-4 to TRBJ2-2; maybe TRBD2 (6 bases). Trimming pared 3 bases from V and 1 base from J, leaving 18 bases between. The CDR3 has 18 amino acids. CDR3 DNA: TGTGCCAGCAGTTTGGAGACTAGGTGGTTTGAGAACACCGGGGAGCTGTTTTTT. Encoded protein: CASSLETRWFENTGELFF.

Many counts were recorded for this clonotype. The chain uses TRBV6-1 and TRBJ2-7, with D tentatively TRBD2 (6 bases). This CDR3 is 15 amino acids long. Germline assignment: CDR1 MNHNS and CDR2 SASEGT. The ends were cut back, 4 bases at V and 0 bases at J, with 13 bases in the middle. The CDR3 reads CASSGLVLGSYEQYF. The CDR3 DNA reads TGTGCCAGCAGTGGACTAGTCTTGGGCTCCTACGAGCAGTACTTC.

This clonotype has at least ten counts. The V call is TRBV11-2, the J call TRBJ1-1; no clear D gene. The CDR3 totals 13 residues. Trimming removed 0 bases from V and 4 bases from J, with 6 bases in between. Per the germline V gene, CDR1 is SGHAT and CDR2 is FQNNGV. CDR3 in DNA: TGTGCCAGCAGCTTAGATTGGGGCACTGAAGCTTTCTTT. Translated, it gives CASSLDWGTEAFF.

Many counts were recorded for this clonotype. V usage is TRBV3-1 and J usage is TRBJ1-3; D remains unclear. This CDR3 has 15 residues. Germline values: CDR1 LGHDT, CDR2 YNNKEL (reference sequence). V lost 1 base and J lost 1, with 8 bases in between. The DNA for the CDR3 is TGTGCCAGCAGCCAAGTTTCCGCATCTGGAAACACCATATATTTT. This codes for CASSQVSASGNTIYF.

This clonotype was counted many times. V is TRBV5-5 and J is TRBJ1-4, with D perhaps matching TRBD1 (5 bases). Looked up from germline, CDR1 is SGHKS and CDR2 is YYEKEE (reference sequence). The CDR3 spans 15 residues. The V end was cut by 1 base, the J end by 8 bases, with 15 bases between. The chain's CDR3 is CASSLWTGGKEKLFF. DNA of the CDR3: TGTGCCAGCAGCTTGTGGACGGGGGGAAAGGAAAAACTGTTTTTT.

This clonotype was recorded at least ten times. The gene calls are TRBV7-6 and TRBJ1-1; 8 bases fit TRBD1. Germline CDR1 SGHVS, CDR2 FNYEAQ. The CDR3 is 14 residues long. Trimming removed 5 bases from V and 7 bases from J; junction bases left unmatched: 9. DNA of the CDR3: TGTGCCAGCAGCCCGGACAGGGCGGCGCTTGAAGCTTTCTTT. Amino acid sequence: CASSPDRAALEAFF. The variable domain in full, with the rest retrieved from reference TRBV7-6 and TRBJ1-1, is GAGVSQSPRYKVTKRGQDVALRCDPISGHVSLYWYRQALGQGPEFLTYFNYEAQQDKSGLPNDRFSAERPEGSISTLTIQRTEQRDSAMYRCASSPDRAALEAFFGQGTRLTVV.

This clonotype occurred many times. CDR3 protein: CASSYKLAGHEQYF. The CDR3 coding sequence is TGTGCCAGCAGTTACAAGCTAGCGGGCCACGAGCAGTACTTC. The chain joins TRBV6-2 or TRBV6-3 to TRBJ2-7, with 8 bases matching TRBD2. Unmatched junction bases numbered 5, after V lost 2 bases and J lost 5 bases. There are 14 residues in the CDR3. The V gene's germline CDR1 is MNHEY and CDR2 SVGEGT.

This clonotype has ten or more counts. This chain uses TRBV6-1 with TRBJ1-3; D possibly corresponds to TRBD1 (6 bases). Trimming took 9 bases from V and 3 from J, leaving 21 bases between them. Germline V gene data show CDR1 as MNHNS and CDR2 as SASEGT. The CDR3 is made up of 16 amino acids. CDR3 protein: CASTKNYGTIGNTIYF. CDR3 DNA: TGTGCCAGTACCAAGAACTACGGGACAATTGGAAACACCATATATTTT.

In its sample, this clonotype was seen once. The gene calls are TRBV2 and TRBJ2-1; D not certain. This CDR3 has 13 residues. V shed 6 bases and J shed 7 bases, with 13 bases lying between them. Germline CDR1 reads SNHLY; CDR2 reads FYNNEI. CDR3 in DNA: TGTGCCAGCAGCTCTCCGACTTCGAATGAGCAGTTCTTC. Amino acids: CASSSPTSNEQFF. The complete variable domain, with remaining parts taken from reference TRBV2 and TRBJ2-1, reads EPEVTQTPSHQVTQMGQEVILRCVPISNHLYFYWYRQILGQKVEFLVSFYNNEISEKSEIFDDQFSVERPDGSNFTLKIRSTKLEDSAMYFCASSSPTSNEQFFGPGTRLTVL.